This entry lists 15 T cell receptor beta chains sequenced from one sample in a study of blood T cell repertoires in COVID-19. Profiling relied on immunoSEQ multiplex PCR, and the TCRdb table lists in-frame clones only, not all of them. This table has 75,000 to 90,000 clones, 80% appearing once. Sequenced input: peripheral blood. The receptors come from a woman between 70 and 85 years old with acute or convalescent COVID-19.

The chain recombines TRBV19 with TRBJ2-1; no firm D call. This CDR3 contains 14 residues. V was pared by 4 bases and J by 6 bases, with 13 bases between. Per the germline V gene, CDR1 is LNHDA and CDR2 is SQIVND (reference sequence). CDR3 bases: TGTGCCAGTAGTAGGGCGATCCGCCGCAATGAGCAGTTCTTC. Protein sequence: CASSRAIRRNEQFF.

This chain links TRBV6-2 or TRBV6-3 with TRBJ1-1; D is perhaps TRBD1 (6 bases). Germline V lookup: CDR1 MNHEY, CDR2 SVGEGT. This CDR3 spans 16 amino acids. The V end lost 5 bases, the J end lost 4 bases, and 20 bases lay between the germline ends. CDR3 DNA: TGTGCCAGCAGTGGTCAACAACAGGGAAGGGGCACTGAAGCTTTCTTT. Translation: CASSGQQQGRGTEAFF.

This clone was observed a few times. V is TRBV9 and J is TRBJ1-5; a possible D gene is TRBD1 (5 bases). Germline-derived CDR1 and CDR2 are SGDLS and YYNGEE. V was cut by 0 bases and J by 6 bases, with 13 bases left in between. The CDR3 contains 15 residues. In nucleotides, the CDR3 is TGTGCCAGCAGCGTAGGACCAGGGCTGGGTCAGCCCCAGCATTTT. Translation: CASSVGPGLGQPQHF.

The chain uses TRBV7-2 and TRBJ2-7; a possible D gene is TRBD2 (6 bases). The CDR3 is 13 residues long. Germline loops: CDR1 SGHTA, CDR2 FQGNSA. Deletions cut 3 bases from V and 7 bases from J, with 13 bases between. The CDR3 loop reads CASSFGGLGEQYF. The CDR3, as DNA: TGTGCCAGCAGCTTTGGAGGGTTGGGAGAGCAGTACTTC.

This chain connects TRBV7-8 to TRBJ2-3, with 11 bases matching TRBD2. V lost 2 bases, J lost 3 bases, and 4 bases stayed unmatched. The CDR3 is 16 residues long. Germline V gene lookup returns CDR1 SGHVS and CDR2 FQNEAQ. DNA of the CDR3: TGTGCCAGCAGCTTACTAGCGGGGGGAGTTACAGATACGCAGTATTTT. Its translation: CASSLLAGGVTDTQYF. Complete variable domain (other parts from reference TRBV7-8 and TRBJ2-3): GAGVSQSPRYKVAKRGQDVALRCDPISGHVSLFWYQQALGQGPEFLTYFQNEAQLDKSGLPSDRFFAERPEGSVSTLKIQRTQQEDSAVYLCASSLLAGGVTDTQYFGPGTRLTVL.

The chain has TRBV6-5 and TRBJ2-7; possibly TRBD1 for D (6 bases). Germline V lookup: CDR1 MNHEY, CDR2 SVGAGI. There are 14 residues in the CDR3. The V end lost 0 bases, the J end lost 4 bases, and 10 bases lay between the germline ends. The CDR3 bases are TGTGCCAGCAGTTACTCAGAGCAGGGGTACGAGCAGTACTTC. Translation gives CASSYSEQGYEQYF.

The genes are TRBV7-9 and TRBJ1-1, with 9 bases aligning to TRBD1. There are 14 residues in the CDR3. The germline V gene has CDR1 SEHNR and CDR2 FQNEAQ (reference sequence). V dropped 3 bases and J dropped 5; count of bases not matched to a gene: 4. This CDR3 reads CASSFGTGRTEAFF. The CDR3 coding sequence is TGTGCCAGCAGCTTCGGGACAGGGAGAACTGAAGCTTTCTTT.

With respect to this clone: A read error may produce the germline difference seen at one junction end. The CDR3 DNA reads as TGTGCCAGCAGCTCGACCGGGGAATCGAACTTC. Translating gives CASSSTGESNF. The chain links TRBV7-9 to TRBJ2-7; D is perhaps TRBD2 (5 bases). Germline V gene sequence: CDR1 SEHNR, CDR2 FQNEAQ (reference sequence). The CDR3 spans 11 residues.

Only one count was recorded for this clone. CDR3 sequence: CASSLGQNTGELFF. CDR3 in DNA: TGTGCCAGCAGCTTAGGACAGAACACCGGGGAGCTGTTTTTT. The rearrangement uses TRBV7-9 and TRBJ2-2; the D is unclear. Germline CDR1 SEHNR, CDR2 FQNEAQ (reference sequence). This CDR3 contains 14 residues. V was cut by 1 base and J by 1 base, with 4 bases left in between.

This sequence joins TRBV18 and TRBJ2-5; 9 positions agree with TRBD2. Germline CDR1 and CDR2: KGHSH and LQKENI. The V and J ends lost 8 bases and 5 bases, in that order; junction bases with no gene match: 12. The CDR3 contains 15 residues. Here the CDR3 reads CASGTGAGGRETQYF. CDR3 DNA: TGTGCCAGCGGGACCGGAGCGGGGGGCCGGGAGACCCAGTACTTC.

The chain recombines TRBV4-1 with TRBJ1-6; 7 bases map to TRBD1. Trimming took 4 bases from V and 10 from J; bases not matched to a gene: 13. Germline values: CDR1 MGHRA, CDR2 YSYEKL. CDR3 length equals 16 residues. For the CDR3, the DNA is TGCGCCAGCAGCCGAGAACAGGGGAGCTGGCGCTCACCCCTCCACTTT. This gives the protein CASSREQGSWRSPLHF.

The chain employs TRBV24-1 and TRBJ1-1; 8 bases match TRBD1. CDR1 KGHDR and CDR2 SFDVKD come from the germline V gene. With 3 bases clipped from V and 1 base from J, the junction kept 3 bases outside the gene matches. The CDR3 sequence is 15 residues long. Here the CDR3 DNA reads TGTGCCACCAGTGATCCCGGGACAGGGAACACTGAAGCTTTCTTT. Protein product: CATSDPGTGNTEAFF.

This clone was recorded a few times. The chain combines TRBV30 with TRBJ1-1; no firm D call. The CDR3 loop spans 11 amino acids. Germline V lookup: CDR1 GTSNPN, CDR2 SVGIG (reference sequence). The ends were cut back, 5 bases at V and 4 bases at J, with 8 bases in the middle. CDR3 amino acids: CAWPTGTEAFF. Written as DNA, the CDR3 is TGTGCCTGGCCGACTGGCACTGAAGCTTTCTTT. The full variable domain, completed using reference TRBV30 and TRBJ1-1, is SQTIHQWPATLVQPVGSPLSLECTVEGTSNPNLYWYRQAAGRGLQLLFYSVGIGQISSEVPQNLSASRPQDRQFILSSKKLLLSDSGFYLCAWPTGTEAFFGQGTRLTVV.

The chain has TRBV7-6 and TRBJ2-3, with 9 bases matching TRBD1. The CDR3 is made up of 14 amino acids. From germline, CDR1 is SGHVS and CDR2 FNYEAQ. Germline trimming cut 5 bases from V and 8 bases from J; bases unmatched to any gene: 8. CDR3 region: CASSKRQGEGTQYF. CDR3 DNA sequence: TGTGCCAGCAGCAAGCGACAGGGGGAAGGTACGCAGTATTTT. The whole variable domain, filled in from reference TRBV7-6 and TRBJ2-3, reads GAGVSQSPRYKVTKRGQDVALRCDPISGHVSLYWYRQALGQGPEFLTYFNYEAQQDKSGLPNDRFSAERPEGSISTLTIQRTEQRDSAMYRCASSKRQGEGTQYFGPGTRLTVL.

This clone was seen once. The chain carries TRBV7-2 and TRBJ1-4; D is perhaps TRBD1 (6 bases). The CDR3 totals 14 residues. CDR1 is SGHTA, CDR2 FQGNSA, per germline. V lost 7 bases to trimming and J lost 8 bases, with 17 bases between them. The CDR3 loop is CASTPGEFREKLFF. The CDR3 DNA sequence: TGTGCCAGCACCCCAGGGGAATTTCGCGAAAAACTGTTTTTT.